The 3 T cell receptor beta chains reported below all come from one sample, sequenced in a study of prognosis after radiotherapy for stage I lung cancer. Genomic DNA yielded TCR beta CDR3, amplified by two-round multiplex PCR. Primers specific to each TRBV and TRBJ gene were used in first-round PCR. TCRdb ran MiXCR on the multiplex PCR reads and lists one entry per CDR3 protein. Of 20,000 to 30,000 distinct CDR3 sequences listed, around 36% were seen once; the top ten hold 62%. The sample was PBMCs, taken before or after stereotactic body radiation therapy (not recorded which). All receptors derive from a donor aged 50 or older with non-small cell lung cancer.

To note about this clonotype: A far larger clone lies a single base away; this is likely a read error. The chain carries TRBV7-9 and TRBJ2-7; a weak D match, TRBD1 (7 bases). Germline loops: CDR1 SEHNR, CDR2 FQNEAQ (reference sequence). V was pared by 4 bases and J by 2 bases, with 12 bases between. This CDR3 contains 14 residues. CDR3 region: CASSSRGTPYEQYF. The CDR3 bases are TGTGCCAGCAGCTCCAGGGGGACTCCCTACGAGCAGTACTTC. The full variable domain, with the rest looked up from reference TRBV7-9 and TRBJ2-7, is DTGVSQNPRHKITKRGQNVTFRCDPISEHNRLYWYRQTLGQGPEFLTYFQNEAQLEKSRLLSDRFSAERPKGSFSTLEIQRTEQGDSAMYLCASSSRGTPYEQYFGPGTRLTVT.

CDR3 nucleotide sequence: TGTGCCAGCAGTTCTAGTGCAGGGAACACTGAAGCTTTCTTT. Translated: CASSSSAGNTEAFF. The chain uses TRBV6-5 and TRBJ1-1; no firm D call. The CDR3 sequence is 14 residues long. Germline loops: CDR1 MNHEY, CDR2 SVGAGI. The V gene lost 4 bases and the J gene lost 1 base, with 10 bases spanning the gap.

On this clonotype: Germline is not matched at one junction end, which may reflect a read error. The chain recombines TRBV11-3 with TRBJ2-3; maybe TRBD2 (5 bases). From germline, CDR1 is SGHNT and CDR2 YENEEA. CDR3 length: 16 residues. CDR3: CASSPGVFAGVDTQYF. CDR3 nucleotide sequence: TGTGCCAGCAGCCCCGGTGTTTTTGCCGGGGTGGATACTCAGTATTTT. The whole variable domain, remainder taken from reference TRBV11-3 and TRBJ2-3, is EAGVVQSPRYKIIEKKQPVAFWCNPISGHNTLYWYLQNLGQGPELLIRYENEEAVDDSQLPKDRFSAERLKGVDSTLKIQPAELGDSAVYLCASSPGVFAGVDTQYFGPGTRLTVL.